This T cell receptor (beta chain) emerged from a study of T cell repertoires in cytomegalovirus infection. Study in general: Signatures in public TCR beta sequences pointed to both CMV infection and matching HLA type.

Whole-study results and caveats: What dominated the ex vivo response were HLA-C-restricted CMV-specific TCR beta clonotypes. Based on cumulative public TCR beta family frequency, carriers of CMV plus the relevant HLA were identified.

A single record per CDR3 protein comes from TCRdb applying MiXCR to the reads. The table records more than 250,000 distinct CDR3 sequences, around 13% of them present only once. Ten or more counts support this clonotype. Its target is unknown. This CDR3 region has 13 residues. Looked up from germline, CDR1 is SGHTA and CDR2 is FQGNSA. Deletions cut 1 base from V and 4 bases from J, with 5 bases between. This TCR came from a human donor in good health (CMV status not recorded). Some clones in this sample may be carry-over from other donors' samples. Input material: PBMCs. V usage is TRBV7-2 and J usage is TRBJ1-5; D remains ambiguous. CDR3 protein: CASSLDRNQPQHF. CDR3 nucleotide sequence: TGTGCCAGCAGCTTAGACAGAAATCAGCCCCAGCATTTT.